The entry below describes one TCR beta chain. The table came from immunoSEQ multiplex PCR; TCRdb's copy has only in-frame clones and leaves some out. The data contain a few hundred thousand clones, approximately 89% of them singletons. These data originate in a study of blood T cell repertoires in COVID-19. CDR1 SGHRS and CDR2 YFSETQ come from the germline V gene. This CDR3 region has 12 residues. V was clipped by 5 bases and J by 3 bases, with 8 bases between them. Sample: PBMCs or T cells enriched from blood (not recorded which). This sequence was found in a man between 35 and 55 years old in a cohort exposed to, infected with or recovered from COVID-19 (not recorded which). The chain carries TRBV5-1 and TRBJ1-2; weak D call: TRBD1 (5 bases). CDR3 amino acids: CASRETDYGYTF. For the CDR3, the DNA is TGCGCCAGCAGAGAGACAGACTATGGCTACACCTTC. Drawing the rest from reference TRBV5-1 and TRBJ1-2, the complete variable domain is KAGVTQTPRYLIKTRGQQVTLSCSPISGHRSVSWYQQTPGQGLQFLFEYFSETQRNKGNFPGRFSGRQFSNSRSEMNVSTLELGDSALYLCASRETDYGYTFGSGTRLTVV.